The source of this T cell receptor beta chain is a study of synovial regulatory T cells in juvenile arthritis. About the research overall: About 6 patients were on methotrexate and three were untreated.

Study-level findings and limits: Synovial Treg CDR3 sequences overlapped more with iaTregs than other circulating Tregs.

In the case of this clone: Its target is unknown.

The roughly 11 donors had active juvenile idiopathic arthritis, with 3 polyarticular and 8 oligoarticular cases. Germline CDR1 is MNHEY and CDR2 is SMNVEV (reference sequence). There are 15 residues in the CDR3. This entry has no DNA. Using immunoSEQ multiplex PCR, the repertoire was profiled, and TCRdb retains in-frame clones only, with some absent. The repertoire table contains around 10,000 clones. The sequenced sample consisted of Treg cells from blood. Subset given: remaining (HLA-DR-negative) circulating blood Treg cells. The genes are TRBV27 and TRBJ1-3; TCRdb calls TRBD1, which cannot be checked without DNA. The receptor was isolated from a donor between 2 and 29 years old with juvenile idiopathic arthritis. CDR3 in amino acids: CASSPGAGRGNTIYF.